What follows describes a single T cell receptor (beta chain). The antigen is not known. In germline, CDR1 is SQVTM, CDR2 ANQGSEA. Trimming removed 0 bases from V and 5 bases from J, with 13 bases in between. This CDR3 is built from 14 residues. TCRdb keeps only in-frame clones here, not all; method: immunoSEQ multiplex PCR. In the table there are 40,000 to 45,000 clones, 65% to 90% of which are singletons. The data belong to a study of a mutant IDH1 vaccine in newly diagnosed glioma. In the study overall: Patients got radiotherapy, temozolomide, or both beforehand, and most got both. Study-wide results and limits: Of all patients, around 94% showed vaccine-induced immune responses.

Time point described: week 35, safety follow-up. Mutant IDH1 20-mer peptide, at 300 ug, made up each vaccine dose, with topical imiquimod. In weeks 1, 3, 5, 7, 11, 15, 19 and 23, patients were immunized, eight times in all. New WHO grade 3 or 4 astrocytomas that were IDH1-mutant and ATRX-lost occurred in the donors. This sample comprised PBMCs, obtained from a glioma patient whose treatment included an IDH1 peptide vaccine. The source of this sequence is a woman aged 35 to 49 with glioma. Some clones in this sample may be carry-over from other donors' samples. This rearrangement joins TRBV29-1 to TRBJ1-2; possibly TRBD1 for D (5 bases). The CDR3 nucleotides are TGCAGCGTTGAAGATAAAGACAGTACGTATGGCTACACCTTC. It codes for CSVEDKDSTYGYTF. Using reference TRBV29-1 and TRBJ1-2 for the parts outside the CDR3, the full variable domain is SAVISQKPSRDICQRGTSLTIQCQVDSQVTMMFWYRQQPGQSLTLIATANQGSEATYESGFVIDKFPISRPNLTFSTLTVSNMSPEDSSIYLCSVEDKDSTYGYTFGSGTRLTVV.